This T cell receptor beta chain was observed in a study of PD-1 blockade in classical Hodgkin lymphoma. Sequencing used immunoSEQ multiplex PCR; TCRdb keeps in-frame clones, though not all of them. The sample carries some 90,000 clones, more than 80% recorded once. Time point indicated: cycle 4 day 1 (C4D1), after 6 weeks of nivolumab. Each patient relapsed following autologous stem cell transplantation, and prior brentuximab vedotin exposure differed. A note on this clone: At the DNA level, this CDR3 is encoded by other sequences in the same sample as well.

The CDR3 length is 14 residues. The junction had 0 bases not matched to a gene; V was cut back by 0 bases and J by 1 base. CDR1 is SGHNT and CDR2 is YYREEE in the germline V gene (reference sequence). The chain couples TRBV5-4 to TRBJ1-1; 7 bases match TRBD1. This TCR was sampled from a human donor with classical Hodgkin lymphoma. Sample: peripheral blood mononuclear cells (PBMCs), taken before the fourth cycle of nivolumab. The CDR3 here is CASSLAGGNTEAFF. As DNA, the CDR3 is TGTGCCAGCAGCTTGGCAGGGGGGAACACTGAAGCTTTCTTT.